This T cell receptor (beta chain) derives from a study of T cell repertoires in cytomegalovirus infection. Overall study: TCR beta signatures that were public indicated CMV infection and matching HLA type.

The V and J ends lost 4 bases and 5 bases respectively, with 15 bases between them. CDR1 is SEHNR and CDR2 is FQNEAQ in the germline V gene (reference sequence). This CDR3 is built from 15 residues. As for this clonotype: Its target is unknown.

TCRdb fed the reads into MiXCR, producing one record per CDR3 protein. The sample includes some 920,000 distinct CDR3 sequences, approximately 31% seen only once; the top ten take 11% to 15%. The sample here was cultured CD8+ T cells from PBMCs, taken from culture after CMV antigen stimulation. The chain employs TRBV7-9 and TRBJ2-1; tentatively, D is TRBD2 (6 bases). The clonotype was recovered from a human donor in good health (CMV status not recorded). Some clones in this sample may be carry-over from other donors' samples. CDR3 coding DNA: TGTGCCAGCAGCTCCCGGGGCGGGATTAACAATGAGCAGTTCTTC. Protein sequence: CASSSRGGINNEQFF.